The source of this T cell receptor (beta chain) is a study of blood T cell repertoires in COVID-19. At the level of the study: Both acute and convalescent COVID-19 samples were obtained from the United States, Italy and Spain.

Under the authors' procedure: Counts of nucleated cells, estimated from reference gene primer amplification, were obtained. Repertoires were generated with immunoSEQ multiplex PCR, while TCRdb's copy carries only in-frame clones and drops some. The V and J calls and clone size come from that table; D and trimming were worked out from the DNA. The sample has 160,000 or so clones, 65% to 90% seen once; the top ten hold 1.5%. The CDR3 covers 15 residues. The V end lost 6 bases, the J end lost 8 bases, and 19 bases lay between the germline ends. Per the germline V gene, CDR1 is SGHVS and CDR2 is FQNEAQ. The V and J genes are TRBV7-8 and TRBJ1-4; a weak D match, TRBD1 (6 bases). The receptor comes from a human donor in a cohort sampled during active COVID-19. The sequenced material came from peripheral blood. The CDR3 loop is CASRLNRVIDEKLFF. DNA of the CDR3: TGTGCCAGCAGACTGAACAGGGTGATCGACGAAAAACTGTTTTTT.